One sample yielded the 21 T cell receptor beta chains listed below, sequenced in a study of T cell repertoires in cytomegalovirus infection. Which antigens these TCRs recognize remains unknown. TCRdb called the reads again in MiXCR, with one record for every CDR3 protein. The sample includes around 140,000 distinct CDR3 sequences, about 32% seen only once; the top ten take around half. This sample comprised CD8+ T cells from cultured PBMCs, obtained from culture after CMV antigen stimulation. Receptor source: a human donor in good health (CMV status not recorded). Some clones in this sample may be carry-over from other donors' samples.

The chain joins TRBV25-1 to TRBJ2-2; TRBD2 matches at 8 bases. CDR3 length: 16 residues. V gave up 4 bases and J gave up 1 base; unmatched junction bases: 5. CDR1 is MGHDK and CDR2 is SYGVNS in the germline V gene. The CDR3 spells CASSGSLAGNTGELFF. CDR3 sequence (DNA): TGTGCCAGCAGTGGATCTCTAGCGGGGAACACCGGGGAGCTGTTTTTT.

The chain carries TRBV28 and TRBJ2-1, with 8 bases that match TRBD2. The CDR3 length is 17 residues. Trimming took 2 bases from V and 4 from J; bases not matched to a gene: 10. Germline CDR1 reads MDHEN; CDR2 reads SYDVKM. CDR3 sequence reads: CASSLSQAGDLYNEQFF. CDR3 DNA sequence: TGTGCCAGCAGTTTAAGTCAAGCGGGGGACTTGTACAATGAGCAGTTCTTC.

The chain combines TRBV2 with TRBJ2-3, with 14 positions matching TRBD2. The CDR3 consists of 16 residues. Germline V gives CDR1 SNHLY, CDR2 FYNNEI. With V trimmed by 4 bases and J by 6 bases, 6 bases remained unmatched. CDR3 sequence: CASSGTSGGTRDTQYF. CDR3 in DNA: TGTGCCAGCAGTGGGACTAGCGGGGGGACCCGGGATACGCAGTATTTT.

This clonotype occurred a few times. The chain recombines TRBV2 with TRBJ2-7; 7 nucleotides match TRBD1. The germline V gene encodes CDR1 SNHLY and CDR2 FYNNEI. V dropped 3 bases and J dropped 4; count of bases not matched to a gene: 6. The CDR3 length is 14 residues. The chain's CDR3 is CASSDDRASYEQYF. The CDR3 DNA reads as TGTGCCAGCAGTGACGACAGGGCTTCTTACGAGCAGTACTTC.

The chain joins TRBV5-4 to TRBJ2-3; 9 bases are shared with TRBD2. V lost 3 bases, J lost 0 bases, and 2 bases stayed unmatched. Germline CDR1 SGHNT, CDR2 YYREEE (reference sequence). The CDR3 has 15 amino acids. CDR3 bases: TGTGCCAGCAGCTGGGGGACTAGCAGCACAGATACGCAGTATTTT. Translating gives CASSWGTSSTDTQYF.

The chain has TRBV28 and TRBJ1-3; D call uncertain. Germline CDR1 is MDHEN and CDR2 is SYDVKM. V was trimmed by 2 bases and J by 0 bases, leaving 14 bases between them. There are 17 residues in the CDR3. The DNA for the CDR3 is TGTGCCAGCAGTTTACGTAACAGTGCTCCCTCTGGAAACACCATATATTTT. Translated: CASSLRNSAPSGNTIYF. The whole variable domain, remainder taken from reference TRBV28 and TRBJ1-3, is DVKVTQSSRYLVKRTGEKVFLECVQDMDHENMFWYRQDPGLGLRLIYFSYDVKMKEKGDIPEGYSVSREKKERFSLILESASTNQTSMYLCASSLRNSAPSGNTIYFGEGSWLTVV.

The rearrangement uses TRBV6-1 and TRBJ2-1; TRBD2 aligns across 7 bases. The trim removed 5 bases at V and 8 bases at J, leaving 6 bases unmatched. This CDR3 has 13 amino acids. Germline V gene sequence: CDR1 MNHNS, CDR2 SASEGT. The CDR3 nucleotides are TGTGCCAGCAGTCTTCAGGGAGGGGATGAGCAGTTCTTC. It specifies CASSLQGGDEQFF.

V is TRBV24-1 and J is TRBJ1-1, with D perhaps matching TRBD1 (5 bases). This CDR3 is 13 amino acids long. Germline CDR1 KGHDR, CDR2 SFDVKD. V was shortened by 9 bases and J by 0 bases, with 10 bases between the two germline ends. CDR3 region: CATRDSMNTEAFF. The DNA for the CDR3 is TGTGCCACCCGGGACTCAATGAACACTGAAGCTTTCTTT.

This chain connects TRBV29-1 to TRBJ2-7; either TRBD1 or TRBD2 may fit D (5 bases each). Between the trimmed V and J ends, which lost 7 bases and 3 bases, there was a span of 16 bases. CDR3 length equals 13 residues. The V gene's germline CDR1 is SQVTM and CDR2 ANQGSEA. The CDR3: CSAQPRDDYEQYF. CDR3 sequence (DNA): TGCAGCGCCCAACCCCGGGACGACTACGAGCAGTACTTC.

The sample holds a few counts of this clonotype. The chain carries TRBV6-1 and TRBJ2-3; TRBD1 aligns across 7 bases. CDR1 and CDR2 (germline): MNHNS, SASEGT. The V and J ends lost 1 base and 5 bases, in that order; junction bases with no gene match: 6. The CDR3 contains 15 residues. The CDR3 DNA follows: TGTGCCAGCAGTGAAGTTCCAGGGGGAAGAGATACGCAGTATTTT. Translation: CASSEVPGGRDTQYF.

This clonotype was counted at least ten times. This sequence joins TRBV25-1 and TRBJ2-3; the D gene could be TRBD1 or TRBD2 (5 bases each). V was pared by 1 base and J by 5 bases, with 16 bases between. Germline values: CDR1 MGHDK, CDR2 SYGVNS. There are 16 residues in the CDR3. DNA of the CDR3: TGTGCCAGCAGTGAATGGGGCGAGGGGTTGGGAGATACGCAGTATTTT. Protein product: CASSEWGEGLGDTQYF.

This clonotype was detected a few times. The V and J genes are TRBV7-9 and TRBJ2-1; 11 bases are a match to TRBD2. The CDR3 totals 15 residues. V shed 3 bases and J 12 bases; nucleotides not matched to a gene: 10. Per germline, CDR1 SEHNR and CDR2 FQNEAQ (reference sequence). The CDR3 region is CASSFTSGGLRGQFF. CDR3 in DNA: TGTGCCAGCAGCTTCACTAGCGGGGGCCTAAGAGGGCAGTTCTTC.

The chain carries TRBV20-1 and TRBJ2-1, with D possibly matching TRBD1 (5 bases). The germline V gene has CDR1 DFQATT and CDR2 SNEGSKA (reference sequence). The CDR3 runs to 16 residues. Trimming stripped 6 bases from V and 5 bases from J, with 23 bases between. The CDR3 sequence: CSARIGWGASNNEQFF. In nucleotides, the CDR3 is TGCAGTGCCAGGATCGGTTGGGGCGCAAGTAACAATGAGCAGTTCTTC.

There are many counts of this clonotype. The chain links TRBV2 to TRBJ1-1; no reliable D call. The germline gives CDR1 SNHLY, CDR2 FYNNEI. This CDR3 has 14 amino acids. Trimming took 4 bases from V and 1 from J, leaving 10 bases between them. Here the CDR3 reads CASSVEFANTEAFF. The CDR3 nucleotides read TGTGCCAGCAGTGTCGAATTTGCGAACACTGAAGCTTTCTTT.

The V and J genes are TRBV6-5 and TRBJ1-1; D remains unclear. Trimming left V 5 bases short and J 1 base short, with 17 bases between. The CDR3 is made up of 16 amino acids. Germline assignment: CDR1 MNHEY and CDR2 SVGAGI. CDR3 region: CASSEFGRLRNTEAFF. DNA for the CDR3: TGTGCCAGCAGTGAATTTGGGAGGTTACGGAACACTGAAGCTTTCTTT.

This clonotype turned up a few times. The rearrangement uses TRBV7-9 and TRBJ2-1; perhaps TRBD1 as D (6 bases). V dropped 5 bases and J dropped 4 bases, with 15 bases sitting between them. The CDR3 extends over 15 amino acids. The germline V gene encodes CDR1 SEHNR and CDR2 FQNEAQ (reference sequence). CDR3 in DNA: TGTGCCAGCAGCCCGTGGACAGATACTTACAATGAGCAGTTCTTC. Protein sequence: CASSPWTDTYNEQFF.

Regarding this clonotype: A read error may explain this, as a much larger clone is one base away. The chain recombines TRBV12-3 or TRBV12-4 with TRBJ1-2; TRBD1 matches at 9 bases. The CDR3 runs 15 residues. After removal of 2 bases from V and 8 bases from J, the junction contained 9 bases not matched to a gene. Here the CDR3 reads CASSLTGTGLRGYTF. CDR3 DNA sequence: TGTGCCAGCAGTTTAACTGGGACAGGGTTGAGGGGCTACACCTTC.

This clonotype was counted only a few times. This CDR3 is CASSLSRLSYEQYF. For the CDR3, the DNA is TGTGCCAGCAGTTTATCTAGGTTATCCTACGAGCAGTACTTC. The chain recombines TRBV27 with TRBJ2-7; D is unresolved. The V end lost 0 bases, the J end lost 1 base, and 7 bases lay between the germline ends. The CDR3 has 14 amino acids. Germline V gene sequence: CDR1 MNHEY, CDR2 SMNVEV (reference sequence).

The chain joins TRBV12-3 or TRBV12-4 to TRBJ2-1; the D is unclear. CDR3 length: 10 residues. Trimming shortened V by 6 bases and J by 8 bases, and 5 bases separated the two germline ends. CDR3 sequence: CASSIHEQFF. The CDR3 bases are TGTGCCAGCAGCATCCATGAGCAGTTCTTC.

This clonotype was counted many times. The CDR3 loop is CASSLLRESATNEKLFF. CDR3 in DNA: TGCGCCAGCAGCCTCCTTCGGGAATCCGCAACTAATGAAAAACTGTTTTTT. This chain connects TRBV4-1 to TRBJ1-4; D is ambiguous. CDR3 size: 17 residues. Trimming took off 4 bases at V and 0 bases at J, with 15 bases between the two ends. Germline V gene data show CDR1 as MGHRA and CDR2 as YSYEKL.

This clonotype has ten or more counts. The chain links TRBV7-6 to TRBJ2-2; D unresolved. In germline, CDR1 is SGHVS, CDR2 FNYEAQ. This CDR3 comprises 13 residues. V was cut by 3 bases and J by 6 bases, with 8 bases left in between. The CDR3 reads CASSFSTPGELFF. The CDR3 DNA follows: TGTGCCAGCAGCTTTTCTACGCCCGGGGAGCTGTTTTTT.